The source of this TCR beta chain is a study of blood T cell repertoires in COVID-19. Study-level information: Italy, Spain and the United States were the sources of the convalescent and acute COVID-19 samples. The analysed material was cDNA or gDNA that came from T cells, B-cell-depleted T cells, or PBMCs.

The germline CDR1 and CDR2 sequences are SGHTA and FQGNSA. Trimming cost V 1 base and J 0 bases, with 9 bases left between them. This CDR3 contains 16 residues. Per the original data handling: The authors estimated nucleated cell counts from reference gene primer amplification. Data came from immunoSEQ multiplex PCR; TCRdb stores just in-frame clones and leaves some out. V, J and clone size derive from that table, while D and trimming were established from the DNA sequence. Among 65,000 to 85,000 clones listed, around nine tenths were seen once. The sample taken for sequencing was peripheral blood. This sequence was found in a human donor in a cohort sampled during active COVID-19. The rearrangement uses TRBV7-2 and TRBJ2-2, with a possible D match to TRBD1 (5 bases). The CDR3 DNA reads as TGTGCCAGCAGCTTAGAAAGGGGTCCGAACACCGGGGAGCTGTTTTTT. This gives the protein CASSLERGPNTGELFF.